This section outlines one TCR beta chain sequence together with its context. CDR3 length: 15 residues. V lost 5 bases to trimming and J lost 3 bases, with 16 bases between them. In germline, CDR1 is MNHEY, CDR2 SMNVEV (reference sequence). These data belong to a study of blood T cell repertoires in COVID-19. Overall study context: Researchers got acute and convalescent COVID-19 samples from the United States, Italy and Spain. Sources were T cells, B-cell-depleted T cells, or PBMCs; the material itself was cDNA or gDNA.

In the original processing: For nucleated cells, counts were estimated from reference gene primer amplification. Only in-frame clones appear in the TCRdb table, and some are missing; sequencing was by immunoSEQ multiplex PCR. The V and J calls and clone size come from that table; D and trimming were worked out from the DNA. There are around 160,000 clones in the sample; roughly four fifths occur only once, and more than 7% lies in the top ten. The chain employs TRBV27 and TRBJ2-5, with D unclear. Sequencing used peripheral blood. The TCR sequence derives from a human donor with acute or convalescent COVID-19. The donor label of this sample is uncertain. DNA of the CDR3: TGTGCCAGCAGTCCCATACGGTTAGTGGAAGAGACCCAGTACTTC. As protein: CASSPIRLVEETQYF.